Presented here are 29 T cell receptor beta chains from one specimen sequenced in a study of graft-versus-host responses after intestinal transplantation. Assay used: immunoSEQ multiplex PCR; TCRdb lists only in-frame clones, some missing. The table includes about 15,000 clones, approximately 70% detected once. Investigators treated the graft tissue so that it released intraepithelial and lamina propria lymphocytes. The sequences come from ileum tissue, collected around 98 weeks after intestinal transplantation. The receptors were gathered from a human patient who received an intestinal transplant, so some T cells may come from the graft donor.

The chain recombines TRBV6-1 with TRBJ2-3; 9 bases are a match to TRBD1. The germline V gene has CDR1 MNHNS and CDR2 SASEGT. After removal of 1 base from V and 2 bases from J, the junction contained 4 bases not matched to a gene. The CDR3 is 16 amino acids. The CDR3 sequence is CASSEVTGGTTDTQYF. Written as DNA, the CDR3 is TGTGCCAGCAGTGAAGTGACAGGGGGGACCACAGATACGCAGTATTTT.

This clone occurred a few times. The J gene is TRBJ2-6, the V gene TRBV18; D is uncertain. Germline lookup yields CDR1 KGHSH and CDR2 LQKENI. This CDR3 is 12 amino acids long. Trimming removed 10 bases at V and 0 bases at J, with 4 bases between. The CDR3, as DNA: TGTGCCACACACTCTGGGGCCAACGTCCTGACTTTC. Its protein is CATHSGANVLTF.

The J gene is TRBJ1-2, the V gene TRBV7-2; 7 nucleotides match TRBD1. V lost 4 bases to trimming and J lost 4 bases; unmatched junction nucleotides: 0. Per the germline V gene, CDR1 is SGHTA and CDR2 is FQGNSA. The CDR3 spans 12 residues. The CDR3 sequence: CASSWTGYGYTF. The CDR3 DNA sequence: TGTGCCAGCAGCTGGACAGGCTATGGCTACACCTTC.

Here the CDR3 DNA reads TGTGCCAGCTCACCCCGGGGGGACGAGCAGTACTTC. Its translation: CASSPRGDEQYF. This chain joins TRBV18 and TRBJ2-5, with 7 positions matching TRBD2. The J call may not be correct, given that the DNA end is closer to TRBJ2-7. The germline V gene encodes CDR1 KGHSH and CDR2 LQKENI. The CDR3 totals 12 residues.

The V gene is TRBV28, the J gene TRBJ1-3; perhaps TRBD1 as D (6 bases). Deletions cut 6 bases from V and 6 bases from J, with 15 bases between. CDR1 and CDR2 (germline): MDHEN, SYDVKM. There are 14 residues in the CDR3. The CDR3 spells CASRTLGAVNTIYF. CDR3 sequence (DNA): TGTGCCAGCAGAACCCTGGGGGCCGTAAACACCATATATTTT.

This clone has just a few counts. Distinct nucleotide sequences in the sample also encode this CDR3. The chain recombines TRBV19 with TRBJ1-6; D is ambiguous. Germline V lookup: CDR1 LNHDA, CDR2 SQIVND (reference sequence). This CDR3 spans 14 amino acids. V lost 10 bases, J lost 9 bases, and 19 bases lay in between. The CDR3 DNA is TGTGCCACATCTCCCGGGTCAACGAGTTCACCCCTCCACTTT. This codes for CATSPGSTSSPLHF.

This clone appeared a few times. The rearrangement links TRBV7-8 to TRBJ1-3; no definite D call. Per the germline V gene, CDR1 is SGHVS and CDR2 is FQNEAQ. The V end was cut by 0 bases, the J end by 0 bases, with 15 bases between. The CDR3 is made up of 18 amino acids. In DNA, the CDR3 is TGTGCCAGCAGCTTAGCGTACCCTGAATTCTCCTCTGGAAACACCATATATTTT. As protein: CASSLAYPEFSSGNTIYF.

CDR3 protein: CASSLMRQGPQETQYF. The DNA for the CDR3 is TGTGCCAGCAGTTTAATGAGACAGGGGCCTCAAGAGACCCAGTACTTC. The rearrangement joins TRBV27 to TRBJ2-5, with TRBD1 matching 8 bases. CDR1 and CDR2 (germline): MNHEY, SMNVEV (reference sequence). This CDR3 is built from 16 residues. V lost 2 bases, J lost 2 bases, and 7 bases stayed unmatched.

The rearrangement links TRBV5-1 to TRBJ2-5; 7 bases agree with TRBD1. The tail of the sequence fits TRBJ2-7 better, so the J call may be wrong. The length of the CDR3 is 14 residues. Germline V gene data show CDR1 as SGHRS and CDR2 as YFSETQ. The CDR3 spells CASNRDSPAYEQYF. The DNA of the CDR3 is TGCGCCAGCAATCGGGACAGTCCTGCCTACGAGCAGTACTTC.

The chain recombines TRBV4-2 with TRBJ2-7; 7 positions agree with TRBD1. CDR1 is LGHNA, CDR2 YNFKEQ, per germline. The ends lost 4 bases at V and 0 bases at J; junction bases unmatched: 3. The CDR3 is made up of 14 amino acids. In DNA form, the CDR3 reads TGTGCCAGCAGCCCCCGGGACAGCTCCTACGAGCAGTACTTC. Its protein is CASSPRDSSYEQYF.

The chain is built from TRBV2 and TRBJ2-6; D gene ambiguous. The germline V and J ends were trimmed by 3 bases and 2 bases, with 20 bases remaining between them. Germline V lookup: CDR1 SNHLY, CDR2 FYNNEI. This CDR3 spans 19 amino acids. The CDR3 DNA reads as TGTGCCAGCAGTGAGAATAATAGGGCAGGTCCCGCTGGGGCCAACGTCCTGACTTTC. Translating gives CASSENNRAGPAGANVLTF. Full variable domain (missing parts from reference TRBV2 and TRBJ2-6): EPEVTQTPSHQVTQMGQEVILRCVPISNHLYFYWYRQILGQKVEFLVSFYNNEISEKSEIFDDQFSVERPDGSNFTLKIRSTKLEDSAMYFCASSENNRAGPAGANVLTFGAGSRLTVL.

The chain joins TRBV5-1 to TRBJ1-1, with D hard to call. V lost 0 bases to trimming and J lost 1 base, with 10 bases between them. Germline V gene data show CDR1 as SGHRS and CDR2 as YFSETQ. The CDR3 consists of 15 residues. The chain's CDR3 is CASSLAGAGNTEAFF. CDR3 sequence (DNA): TGCGCCAGCAGCTTGGCCGGCGCGGGGAACACTGAAGCTTTCTTT.

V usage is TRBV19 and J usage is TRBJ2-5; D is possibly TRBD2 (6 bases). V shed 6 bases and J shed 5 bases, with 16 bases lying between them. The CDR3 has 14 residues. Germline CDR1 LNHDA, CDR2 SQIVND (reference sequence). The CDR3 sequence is CASSPRGVWETQYF. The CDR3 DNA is TGTGCCAGTAGCCCACGCGGGGTTTGGGAGACCCAGTACTTC.

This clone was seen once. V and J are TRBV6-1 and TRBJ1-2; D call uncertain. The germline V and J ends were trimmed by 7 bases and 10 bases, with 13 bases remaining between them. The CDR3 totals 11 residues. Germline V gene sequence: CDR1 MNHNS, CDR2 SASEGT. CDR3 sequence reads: CASTKGPYYTF. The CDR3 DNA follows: TGTGCCAGCACCAAGGGTCCCTACTACACCTTC.

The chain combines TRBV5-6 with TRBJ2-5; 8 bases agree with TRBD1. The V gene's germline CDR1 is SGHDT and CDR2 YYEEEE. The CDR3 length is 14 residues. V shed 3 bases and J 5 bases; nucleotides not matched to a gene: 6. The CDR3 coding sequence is TGTGCCAGCAGCTGGACAGGGTATAGGGAGACCCAGTACTTC. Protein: CASSWTGYRETQYF. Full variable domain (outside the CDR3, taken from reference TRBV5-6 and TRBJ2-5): DAGVTQSPTHLIKTRGQQVTLRCSPKSGHDTVSWYQQALGQGPQFIFQYYEEEERQRGNFPDRFSGHQFPNYSSELNVNALLLGDSALYLCASSWTGYRETQYFGPGTRLLVL.

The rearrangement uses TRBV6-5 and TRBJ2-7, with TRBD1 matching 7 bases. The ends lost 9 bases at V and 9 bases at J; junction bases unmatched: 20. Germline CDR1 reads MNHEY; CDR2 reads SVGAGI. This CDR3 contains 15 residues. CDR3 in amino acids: CASTSHRDRPLGQYF. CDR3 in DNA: TGTGCCAGTACCTCTCATCGGGACAGACCCCTCGGGCAGTACTTC.

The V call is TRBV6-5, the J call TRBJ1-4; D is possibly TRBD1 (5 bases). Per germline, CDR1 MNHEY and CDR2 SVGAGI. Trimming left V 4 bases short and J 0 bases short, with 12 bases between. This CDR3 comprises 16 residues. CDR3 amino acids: CASSSVQGATNEKLFF. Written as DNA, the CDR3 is TGTGCCAGCAGTTCAGTCCAGGGCGCAACTAATGAAAAACTGTTTTTT.

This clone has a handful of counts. This chain's CDR3 is CASSGQGWASNQPQHF. DNA of the CDR3: TGTGCCAGCAGCGGACAGGGTTGGGCTAGCAATCAGCCCCAGCATTTT. The gene calls are TRBV27 and TRBJ1-5, with 8 nucleotides matching TRBD1. The CDR3 totals 16 residues. Germline V CDR1 and CDR2: MNHEY, SMNVEV (reference sequence). V was pared by 6 bases and J by 0 bases, with 7 bases of the junction left unmatched.

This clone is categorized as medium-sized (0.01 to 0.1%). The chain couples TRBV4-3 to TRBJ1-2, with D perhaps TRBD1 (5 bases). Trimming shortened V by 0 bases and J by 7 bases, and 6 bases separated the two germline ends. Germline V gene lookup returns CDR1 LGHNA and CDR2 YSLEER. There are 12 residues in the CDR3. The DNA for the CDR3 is TGCGCCAGCAGCCAAGATGGGGGTGGCTACACCTTC. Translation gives CASSQDGGGYTF.

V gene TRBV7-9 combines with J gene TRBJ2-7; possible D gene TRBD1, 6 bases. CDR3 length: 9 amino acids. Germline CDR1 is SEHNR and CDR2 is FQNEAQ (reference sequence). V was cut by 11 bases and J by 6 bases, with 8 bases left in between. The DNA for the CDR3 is TGTGCCGTAGGGGGCGAGCAGTACTTC. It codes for CAVGGEQYF.

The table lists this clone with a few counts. The CDR3 region has the DNA TGTGCCAGTAGTATTCAGGGTAGAGAGACCCAGTACTTC. Translation: CASSIQGRETQYF. The chain joins TRBV19 to TRBJ2-5, with TRBD1 as a possible D gene (5 bases). CDR3 length equals 13 residues. Germline loops: CDR1 LNHDA, CDR2 SQIVND (reference sequence). V lost 3 bases, J lost 4 bases, and 9 bases lay in between.

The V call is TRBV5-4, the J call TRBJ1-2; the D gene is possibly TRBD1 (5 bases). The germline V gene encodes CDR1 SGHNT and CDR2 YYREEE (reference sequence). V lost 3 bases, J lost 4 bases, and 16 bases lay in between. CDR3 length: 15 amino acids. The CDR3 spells CASSSLTGGAYGYTF. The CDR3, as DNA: TGTGCCAGCAGCTCGTTGACGGGGGGAGCCTATGGCTACACCTTC.

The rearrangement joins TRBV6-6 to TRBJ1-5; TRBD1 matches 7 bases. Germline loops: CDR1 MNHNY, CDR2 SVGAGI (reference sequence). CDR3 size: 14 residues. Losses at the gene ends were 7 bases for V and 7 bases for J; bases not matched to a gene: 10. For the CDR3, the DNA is TGTGCCAGCACCTACAGGCAGGGGGAACAGCCCCAGCATTTT. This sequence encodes CASTYRQGEQPQHF.

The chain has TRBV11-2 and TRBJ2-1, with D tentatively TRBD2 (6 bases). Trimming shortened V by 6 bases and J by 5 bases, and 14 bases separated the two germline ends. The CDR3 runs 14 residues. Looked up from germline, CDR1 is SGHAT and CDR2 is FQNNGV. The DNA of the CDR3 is TGTGCCAGCAGTCTTAACCGGGAGAACAATGAGCAGTTCTTC. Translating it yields CASSLNRENNEQFF.

The CDR3 here is CASSLAPYEQYF. The CDR3 DNA reads as TGTGCCAGCAGTTTGGCTCCCTACGAGCAGTACTTC. V and J are TRBV28 and TRBJ2-5; D ambiguous. The tail of the sequence fits TRBJ2-7 better, so the J call may be wrong. CDR1 and CDR2 (germline): MDHEN, SYDVKM. This CDR3 has 12 residues.

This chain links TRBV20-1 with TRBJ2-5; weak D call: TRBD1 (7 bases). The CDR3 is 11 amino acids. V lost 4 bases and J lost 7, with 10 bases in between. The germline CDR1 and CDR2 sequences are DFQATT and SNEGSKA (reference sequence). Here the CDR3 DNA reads TGCAGTGCTAACAGGGGAGGGACCCAGTACTTC. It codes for CSANRGGTQYF.

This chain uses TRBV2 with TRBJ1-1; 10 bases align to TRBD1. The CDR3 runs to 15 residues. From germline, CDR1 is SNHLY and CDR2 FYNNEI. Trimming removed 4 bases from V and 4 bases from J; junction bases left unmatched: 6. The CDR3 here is CASSAPGQGGTEAFF. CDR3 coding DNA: TGTGCCAGCAGTGCGCCTGGACAGGGGGGCACTGAAGCTTTCTTT. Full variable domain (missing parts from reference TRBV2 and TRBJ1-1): EPEVTQTPSHQVTQMGQEVILRCVPISNHLYFYWYRQILGQKVEFLVSFYNNEISEKSEIFDDQFSVERPDGSNFTLKIRSTKLEDSAMYFCASSAPGQGGTEAFFGQGTRLTVV.

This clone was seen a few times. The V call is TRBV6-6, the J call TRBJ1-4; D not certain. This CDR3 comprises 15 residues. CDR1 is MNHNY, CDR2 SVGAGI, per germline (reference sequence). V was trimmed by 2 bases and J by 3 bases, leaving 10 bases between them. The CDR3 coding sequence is TGTGCCAGCAGTTACGAAGGCGGGGCTAATGAAAAACTGTTTTTT. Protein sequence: CASSYEGGANEKLFF.

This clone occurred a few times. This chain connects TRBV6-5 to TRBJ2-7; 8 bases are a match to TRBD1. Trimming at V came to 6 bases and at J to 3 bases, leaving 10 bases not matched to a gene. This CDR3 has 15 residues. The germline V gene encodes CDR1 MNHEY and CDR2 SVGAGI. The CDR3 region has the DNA TGTGCCAGCAGGGGGGGACAGGAGAATTTCTACGAGCAGTACTTC. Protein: CASRGGQENFYEQYF.